This entry lists 30 T cell receptor beta chains sequenced from one sample in a study of blood T cell repertoires in COVID-19 (dated by TCRdb to 2018 to 2021). The method was the immunoSEQ multiplex PCR assay. Sourced from immuneACCESS, this table was stored by TCRdb with only in-frame sequences that have V and J called. A share of the clones is absent; for the studies checked, an unresolved V gene accounts for under half, and the remainder has no known explanation. This sample has some 110,000 clones in its table, and less than 80% of those were observed once. Roughly 2.6% of the sample is held by the ten biggest clonotypes. The sequenced sample consisted of peripheral blood. Receptor source: a man aged 45-65 years with acute or convalescent COVID-19.

The table lists this clone with a few counts. The chain is built from TRBV7-5 and TRBJ1-4. TRBV7-5 is tagged as a pseudogene. The CDR3 is made up of 14 amino acids. In DNA form, the CDR3 reads TGTGTCAGAAGCTTATCCCTATGGGAGGAAAAACTGTTTTTT. This translates into CVRSLSLWEEKLFF.

The rearrangement uses TRBV6-6 and TRBJ1-6; 11 bases are a match to TRBD1. Germline CDR1 MNHNY, CDR2 SVGAGI (reference sequence). The CDR3 sequence is 18 residues long. J lost 0 bases, V lost 5 bases, and 6 bases had no gene match. CDR3 residues: CASSLGTGGSSYNSPLHF. The CDR3 nucleotides read TGTGCCAGCAGTCTCGGGACAGGGGGGAGCTCCTATAATTCACCCCTCCACTTT.

The gene calls are TRBV5-6 and TRBJ1-5; TRBD1 might be the D (5 bases). Germline CDR1 SGHDT, CDR2 YYEEEE. The CDR3 is 14 amino acids. V lost 1 base to trimming and J lost 6 bases, with 11 bases between them. The CDR3 is CASSLRGFGQPQHF. As DNA, the CDR3 is TGTGCCAGCAGCTTGCGGGGGTTCGGTCAGCCCCAGCATTTT.

The V and J genes are TRBV5-1 and TRBJ1-6; 9 bases match TRBD1. Germline V CDR1 and CDR2: SGHRS, YFSETQ. CDR3 length: 15 amino acids. V was clipped by 6 bases and J by 9 bases; unmatched bases: 10. Here the CDR3 DNA reads TGCGCCAGCAACCCGGTCGAGGGACAGGGTTCACCCCTCCACTTT. Amino acid sequence: CASNPVEGQGSPLHF. Based on the CDR3 plus reference TRBV5-1 and TRBJ1-6, the full variable domain is KAGVTQTPRYLIKTRGQQVTLSCSPISGHRSVSWYQQTPGQGLQFLFEYFSETQRNKGNFPGRFSGRQFSNSRSEMNVSTLELGDSALYLCASNPVEGQGSPLHFGNGTRLTVT.

In its sample, this clone ranks as medium-sized. J is TRBJ2-3 and V is TRBV14; a possible D gene is TRBD1 (5 bases). This CDR3 has 14 amino acids. V was shortened by 5 bases and J by 0 bases, with 9 bases between the two germline ends. CDR1 and CDR2 (germline): SGHDN, FVKESK. CDR3 DNA: TGTGCCAGCAGCGTTCGACAGAGCACAGATACGCAGTATTTT. Amino acid sequence: CASSVRQSTDTQYF.

V is TRBV5-8 and J is TRBJ2-5; 13 bases agree with TRBD2. This CDR3 has 16 amino acids. V shed 4 bases, J shed 0 bases, and the junction held 3 bases outside the gene matches. The germline CDR1 and CDR2 sequences are SGHTS and YDEGEE. The CDR3 sequence: CASSLGLAGDQETQYF. The CDR3 DNA follows: TGTGCCAGCAGCCTAGGACTAGCGGGGGACCAAGAGACCCAGTACTTC.

The chain couples TRBV19 to TRBJ2-2; 7 bases are shared with TRBD2. There are 17 residues in the CDR3. Germline CDR1 LNHDA, CDR2 SQIVND (reference sequence). The ends lost 1 base at V and 5 bases at J; junction bases unmatched: 10. For the CDR3, the DNA is TGTGCCAGTAGTATAGGACTAGCAAATGATCCAACCGGGGAGCTGTTTTTT. Translating gives CASSIGLANDPTGELFF. Looking up the rest from reference TRBV19 and TRBJ2-2 gives the full variable domain: DGGITQSPKYLFRKEGQNVTLSCEQNLNHDAMYWYRQDPGQGLRLIYYSQIVNDFQKGDIAEGYSVSREKKESFPLTVTSAQKNPTAFYLCASSIGLANDPTGELFFGEGSRLTVL.

This clone was counted a single time. The chain is built from TRBV2 and TRBJ1-4; no definite D call. V dropped 6 bases and J dropped 0 bases, with 8 bases sitting between them. The CDR3 has 14 residues. The germline V gene has CDR1 SNHLY and CDR2 FYNNEI. DNA for the CDR3: TGTGCCAGCAGGGCAGGAACAACTAATGAAAAACTGTTTTTT. Its translation is CASRAGTTNEKLFF.

This chain joins TRBV5-1 and TRBJ2-1, with D tentatively TRBD2 (6 bases). The CDR3 is 12 residues long. Germline V gene lookup returns CDR1 SGHRS and CDR2 YFSETQ. V was shortened by 4 bases and J by 9 bases, with 11 bases between the two germline ends. The CDR3 DNA follows: TGCGCCAGCAGCGTGGAAGCGGGTGAGCAGTTCTTC. Translated: CASSVEAGEQFF.

The V call is TRBV28, the J call TRBJ2-5; 8 positions match TRBD1. Trimming at V came to 0 bases and at J to 5 bases, leaving 5 bases not matched to a gene. The CDR3 runs to 15 residues. Germline CDR1 reads MDHEN; CDR2 reads SYDVKM. The CDR3 DNA is TGTGCCAGCAGTTTATGGAGCAGGGGGCAGGAGACCCAGTACTTC. Protein sequence: CASSLWSRGQETQYF.

J is TRBJ2-1 and V is TRBV5-1, with TRBD2 matching 11 bases. The CDR3 totals 15 residues. Germline assignment: CDR1 SGHRS and CDR2 YFSETQ. Trimming at V came to 0 bases and at J to 5 bases, leaving 1 base not matched to a gene. This CDR3 reads CASSLGLAGNNEQFF. The DNA for the CDR3 is TGCGCCAGCAGCTTGGGACTAGCGGGAAACAATGAGCAGTTCTTC.

This chain links TRBV29-1 with TRBJ2-7; 8 bases line up with TRBD2. Trimming took 4 bases from V and 3 from J; bases not matched to a gene: 11. This CDR3 is built from 15 residues. Germline V gene lookup returns CDR1 SQVTM and CDR2 ANQGSEA. This CDR3 reads CSVVFWTSRHYEQYF. CDR3 DNA: TGCAGCGTTGTCTTTTGGACTAGCCGACACTACGAGCAGTACTTC.

V and J are TRBV7-8 and TRBJ2-3; the match to TRBD2 covers 8 bases. V lost 6 bases to trimming and J lost 6 bases; unmatched junction nucleotides: 11. The germline V gene has CDR1 SGHVS and CDR2 FQNEAQ. There are 15 residues in the CDR3. CDR3 sequence: CASSWTGAGDDTQYF. CDR3 DNA sequence: TGTGCCAGCAGTTGGACGGGAGCGGGGGACGATACGCAGTATTTT.

J is TRBJ1-1 and V is TRBV18; the D is unclear. Trimming left V 1 base short and J 3 bases short, with 15 bases between. The CDR3 loop spans 16 amino acids. The V gene's germline CDR1 is KGHSH and CDR2 LQKENI. This chain's CDR3 is CASSPRAASGDTEAFF. Written as DNA, the CDR3 is TGTGCCAGCTCACCACGGGCAGCCAGCGGGGACACTGAAGCTTTCTTT.

This chain joins TRBV7-3 and TRBJ2-5, with 11 nucleotides matching TRBD2. This CDR3 region has 15 residues. From germline, CDR1 is SGHTA and CDR2 FQGTGA. J lost 1 base, V lost 6 bases, and 4 bases had no gene match. CDR3 protein: CASSFSGGVQETQYF. In DNA, the CDR3 is TGTGCCAGCAGTTTTAGCGGGGGGGTCCAAGAGACCCAGTACTTC.

In its sample, this clone was seen once. The CDR3 nucleotides read TGTGCCAGCAGCCCCGCGGGGGCGACGTACAATGAGCAGTTCTTC. Its translation is CASSPAGATYNEQFF. The chain joins TRBV7-9 to TRBJ2-1; the D gene is possibly TRBD2 (7 bases). There are 15 residues in the CDR3. Germline-derived CDR1 and CDR2 are SEHNR and FQNEAQ (reference sequence). The V gene lost 5 bases and the J gene lost 4 bases, with 15 bases spanning the gap.

This clone has a handful of counts. The chain recombines TRBV20-1 with TRBJ2-7; no clear D. V was shortened by 7 bases and J by 5 bases, with 6 bases between the two germline ends. The CDR3 totals 9 residues. Germline assignment: CDR1 DFQATT and CDR2 SNEGSKA (reference sequence). The CDR3 coding sequence is TGCAGTGGTAGCAACGAGCAGTACTTC. This codes for CSGSNEQYF.

The chain couples TRBV4-1 to TRBJ2-3; 8 nucleotides match TRBD2. CDR1 is MGHRA and CDR2 is YSYEKL in the germline V gene. CDR3 length: 18 amino acids. Losses at the gene ends were 0 bases for V and 5 bases for J; bases not matched to a gene: 13. CDR3 coding DNA: TGCGCCAGCAGCCAAGAGGGGTTGATGGCGGGGGGCGGAGATACGCAGTATTTT. Protein: CASSQEGLMAGGGDTQYF.

This clone was found many times. J is TRBJ1-2 and V is TRBV5-1; D gene ambiguous. Trimming shortened V by 0 bases and J by 7 bases, and 13 bases separated the two germline ends. Germline CDR1 and CDR2: SGHRS and YFSETQ. CDR3 length: 14 amino acids. CDR3 DNA: TGCGCCAGCAGCTTGGACAGCGGTGTGGGTGGCTACACCTTC. Translating it yields CASSLDSGVGGYTF.

This clone was detected only a few times. The J gene is TRBJ2-5, the V gene TRBV5-4; tentative D call: TRBD2 (6 bases). This CDR3 has 14 amino acids. Germline values: CDR1 SGHNT, CDR2 YYREEE (reference sequence). Trimming shortened V by 4 bases and J by 1 base, and 11 bases separated the two germline ends. CDR3 sequence reads: CASSPRDGQETQYF. Written as DNA, the CDR3 is TGTGCCAGCAGCCCGCGGGACGGCCAAGAGACCCAGTACTTC.

The V gene is TRBV6-5, the J gene TRBJ2-3, with 12 nucleotides matching TRBD2. This CDR3 has 15 amino acids. Germline loops: CDR1 MNHEY, CDR2 SVGAGI. V lost 0 bases and J lost 8; bases outside the gene matches: 3. In DNA form, the CDR3 reads TGTGCCAGCAGTTACTCCCTAGCGGGAGGGGGTACGCAGTATTTT. Translation gives CASSYSLAGGGTQYF.

This clone was observed once. This chain joins TRBV5-1 and TRBJ2-5; 7 nucleotides agree with TRBD1. Germline V gives CDR1 SGHRS, CDR2 YFSETQ. Trimming cost V 5 bases and J 1 base; bases outside gene matches: 5. The CDR3 contains 14 residues. The CDR3 sequence: CASSVGDSQETQYF. The DNA for the CDR3 is TGCGCCAGCAGTGTGGGGGACAGCCAAGAGACCCAGTACTTC.

This clone was seen only a few times. Other DNA sequences in this specimen translate into the identical CDR3. The rearrangement joins TRBV6-5 to TRBJ1-3; D gene ambiguous. The CDR3 spans 14 residues. CDR1 and CDR2 from the germline V gene are MNHEY and SVGAGI. Trimming took 6 bases from V and 1 from J, leaving 10 bases between them. The CDR3 DNA is TGTGCCAGCAGCAGGTCAGGTTCTGGAAACACCATATATTTT. Protein product: CASSRSGSGNTIYF.

The rearrangement joins TRBV18 to TRBJ1-2, with D tentatively TRBD1 (6 bases). Trimming pared 8 bases from V and 8 bases from J, leaving 18 bases between. The CDR3 totals 13 residues. Germline V CDR1 and CDR2: KGHSH, LQKENI. DNA for the CDR3: TGTGCCAGCACCAACACAGGGTCGGAGGGCTACACCTTC. It yields the protein CASTNTGSEGYTF.

CDR3 sequence reads: CASSSTGAGETQYF. DNA of the CDR3: TGTGCCAGCAGCTCGACAGGGGCGGGAGAGACCCAGTACTTC. The chain is built from TRBV5-6 and TRBJ2-5; 8 bases line up with TRBD1. The CDR3 has 14 residues. V was pared by 3 bases and J by 4 bases, with 5 bases of the junction left unmatched. Looked up from germline, CDR1 is SGHDT and CDR2 is YYEEEE.

The V call is TRBV2, the J call TRBJ1-5; D perhaps matches TRBD1 (5 bases). This CDR3 region has 14 residues. Germline CDR1 is SNHLY and CDR2 is FYNNEI. Trimming took 7 bases from V and 4 from J, leaving 14 bases between them. The CDR3 coding sequence is TGTGCCAGCATGTCAGGGTTTGCGAATCAGCCCCAGCATTTT. Translation gives CASMSGFANQPQHF.

A remark on this clone: The same CDR3 can be traced to other DNA sequences in this sample. This chain connects TRBV6-5 to TRBJ1-1; D remains ambiguous. V shed 0 bases and J shed 1 base, with 6 bases lying between them. The CDR3 totals 14 residues. Germline V gene lookup returns CDR1 MNHEY and CDR2 SVGAGI. CDR3 bases: TGTGCCAGCAGTTACTCGACGGGGAACACTGAAGCTTTCTTT. This translates into CASSYSTGNTEAFF.

This clone was seen a handful of times. The V gene is TRBV20-1, the J gene TRBJ2-3; unclear D gene. Germline-derived CDR1 and CDR2 are DFQATT and SNEGSKA (reference sequence). The ends were cut back, 3 bases at V and 7 bases at J, with 5 bases in the middle. The CDR3 contains 10 residues. CDR3: CSASGNTQYF. In nucleotides, the CDR3 is TGCAGTGCTAGTGGTAATACGCAGTATTTT.

CDR3 amino acids: CASSGTGSSYNSPLHF. In DNA, the CDR3 is TGTGCCAGCAGCGGGACAGGGAGCTCCTATAATTCACCCCTCCACTTT. The genes are TRBV27 and TRBJ1-6; 9 bases fit TRBD1. Germline lookup yields CDR1 MNHEY and CDR2 SMNVEV (reference sequence). V lost 6 bases, J lost 0 bases, and 3 bases stayed unmatched. The CDR3 sequence is 16 residues long.

The V call is TRBV28, the J call TRBJ1-4; D remains unclear. Germline V gives CDR1 MDHEN, CDR2 SYDVKM. The CDR3 has 15 residues. V lost 6 bases to trimming and J lost 0 bases, with 11 bases between them. The chain's CDR3 is CASSLRSSTNEKLFF. The CDR3 DNA is TGTGCCAGCAGCCTAAGGAGTTCAACTAATGAAAAACTGTTTTTT.